Listed below are T cell receptor beta chains from one sample, sequenced in a study of shared clonotypes between healthy human individuals. Libraries were prepared by immunoSEQ multiplex PCR; TCRdb keeps only in-frame clonotypes and omits some of them. The table lists about 1 million clones, 65% to 75% of them singletons, with about 1.5% in the top ten. Sequencing used memory CD4+ T cells sorted from blood. These receptors were collected from a man aged 18 to 30 in good health. CDR3s include the opening cysteine and the closing phenylalanine or tryptophan. A D gene is named only where the DNA matches it firmly. Rows give clone size only sometimes, using once, few, many, or a class for an expanded clone.

TRBJ1-3 | - | TRBV6-6 | - | CASSQGTIYF | TGTGCCAGCTCTCAGGGGACCATATATTTT
TRBJ2-7 | TRBD1 | TRBV7-2 | - | CASSLDAGGPYEQYF | TGTGCCAGCAGCTTAGACGCAGGGGGCCCCTACGAGCAGTACTTC
TRBJ2-5 | - | TRBV7-9 | - | CASSFEGLQETQYF | TGTGCCAGCAGCTTTGAGGGTCTACAAGAGACCCAGTACTTC
TRBJ2-5 | TRBD2 | TRBV5-4 | - | CASKGSGTTTETQYF | TGTGCCAGCAAAGGCAGCGGGACTACCACCGAGACCCAGTACTTC
TRBJ1-2 | - | TRBV4-1 | once | CASSHPPGEPSRNGYTF | TGCGCCAGCAGCCACCCCCCCGGGGAGCCCTCTCGAAATGGCTACACCTTC
TRBJ2-2 | - | TRBV6-5 | - | CATLGQGKTGELFF | TGTGCCACCCTCGGCCAGGGGAAGACCGGGGAGCTGTTTTTT
TRBJ2-1 | TRBD2 | TRBV10-3 | - | CAISESPAGGPNEQFF | TGTGCCATCAGTGAGTCGCCAGCGGGAGGGCCAAATGAGCAGTTCTTC
TRBJ2-3 | - | TRBV5-1 | - | CASSWGRGGADTQYF | TGCGCCAGCAGCTGGGGGCGGGGAGGGGCAGATACGCAGTATTTT
TRBJ2-3 | - | TRBV7-2 | - | CASSLVGGFSTDTQYF | TGTGCCAGCAGCTTAGTGGGTGGGTTTAGCACAGATACGCAGTATTTT
TRBJ1-5 | - | TRBV2 | - | CASRGYSNQPQHF | TGTGCCAGCAGGGGCTATAGCAATCAGCCCCAGCATTTT
TRBJ2-3 | - | TRBV9 | - | CASSERHTDTQYF | TGTGCCAGCAGCGAGAGACACACAGATACGCAGTATTTT
TRBJ1-4 | - | TRBV6-6 | - | CASRPPLDRSEKLFF | TGTGCCAGCAGACCCCCTCTAGACCGAAGTGAAAAACTGTTTTTT
TRBJ2-7 | TRBD1 | TRBV6-6 | - | CASRAGQGEQYF | TGTGCCAGCAGAGCTGGACAGGGCGAGCAGTACTTC
TRBJ1-5 | TRBD1 | TRBV27 | - | CASSVQGANQPQHF | TGTGCCAGCAGTGTACAGGGGGCGAATCAGCCCCAGCATTTT
TRBJ2-5 | - | TRBV5-6 | - | CASSLGRYQETQYF | TGTGCCAGCAGTTTGGGCCGTTATCAAGAGACCCAGTACTTC
TRBJ2-1 | TRBD2 | TRBV18 | - | CASSPPGTSEYNEQFF | TGTGCCAGCTCACCCCCCGGGACTAGCGAATACAATGAGCAGTTCTTC
TRBJ1-6 | TRBD1 | TRBV5-1 | - | CASSPSGQGDSPLHF | TGCGCCAGCAGCCCGTCTGGACAGGGGGATTCACCCCTCCACTTT
TRBJ2-1 | TRBD2 | TRBV5-6 | - | CASSGALAGGAWDEQFF | TGTGCCAGCAGCGGGGCCCTAGCGGGAGGCGCTTGGGATGAGCAGTTCTTC
TRBJ1-1 | - | TRBV5-8 | - | CASSLKGEAFF | TGTGCCAGCAGCTTGAAGGGTGAAGCTTTCTTT
TRBJ2-7 | TRBD2 | TRBV2 | - | CASTEGLAGKQYF | TGTGCCAGCACTGAGGGACTAGCGGGAAAGCAGTACTTC
TRBJ1-5 | - | TRBV5-5 | - | CASSARVSQPQHF | TGTGCCAGCAGCGCGCGGGTTAGTCAGCCCCAGCATTTT
TRBJ1-4 | - | TRBV5-1 | - | CASSFSFGGEGEKLFF | TGCGCCAGCAGCTTTAGTTTTGGGGGAGAAGGTGAAAAACTGTTTTTT
TRBJ1-2 | - | TRBV28 | - | CASRSGGSYGYTF | TGTGCCAGCAGATCGGGGGGTAGCTATGGCTACACCTTC
TRBJ2-7 | TRBD1 | TRBV7-9 | - | CASSRKGTGPSYEQYF | TGTGCCAGCAGCCGAAAAGGGACAGGGCCCTCCTACGAGCAGTACTTC
TRBJ1-1 | - | TRBV11-1 | - | CASSHMSAGRPEAFF | TGTGCCAGCAGCCACATGTCTGCGGGGAGACCTGAAGCTTTCTTT
TRBJ1-3 | - | TRBV11-2 | - | CASSLGQSSGNTIYF | TGTGCCAGCAGCTTAGGGCAAAGCTCTGGAAACACCATATATTTT
TRBJ2-3 | - | TRBV11-2 | - | CASSLGTALDTQYF | TGTGCCAGCAGCTTAGGAACGGCTTTGGATACGCAGTATTTT
TRBJ1-5 | TRBD1 | TRBV6-5 | - | CASSDRDQPQHF | TGTGCCAGCAGTGACAGGGATCAGCCCCAGCATTTT
TRBJ2-6 | - | TRBV5-4 | - | CASSRESGANVLTF | TGTGCCAGCAGCCGGGAATCTGGGGCCAACGTCCTGACTTTC
TRBJ1-6 | TRBD1 | TRBV27 | - | CASSSGQGYNSPLHF | TGTGCCAGCAGTTCGGGACAGGGGTATAATTCACCCCTCCACTTT
TRBJ2-3 | - | TRBV7-9 | - | CASSLAGSTDTQYF | TGTGCCAGCAGCTTAGCCGGAAGCACAGATACGCAGTATTTT
TRBJ2-7 | - | TRBV7-2 | - | CASSPKAGVYEQYF | TGTGCCAGCAGCCCGAAAGCTGGGGTCTACGAGCAGTACTTC
TRBJ2-3 | - | TRBV2 | - | CASSAVGTDTQYF | TGTGCCAGCAGTGCCGTCGGCACAGATACGCAGTATTTT
TRBJ1-2 | TRBD1 | TRBV7-8 | - | CASSSDGRGNYGYTF | TGTGCCAGCAGCTCCGACGGCAGGGGGAACTATGGCTACACCTTC
TRBJ2-1 | TRBD1 | TRBV6-6 | many | CASSPGQAREQFF | TGTGCCAGCAGCCCCGGACAGGCTAGAGAGCAGTTCTTC
TRBJ1-1 | TRBD1 | TRBV5-4 | - | CASSLEQGMTEAFF | TGTGCCAGCAGCTTGGAACAGGGGATGACTGAAGCTTTCTTT
TRBJ2-7 | - | TRBV5-4 | - | CASSLVAEPYEQYF | TGTGCCAGCAGCTTGGTGGCGGAGCCCTACGAGCAGTACTTC
TRBJ1-5 | - | TRBV9 | few | CASRGGIVQTWVDQPQHF | TGTGCCAGCAGAGGAGGGATCGTCCAAACCTGGGTCGATCAGCCCCAGCATTTT
TRBJ1-4 | - | TRBV5-1 | - | CASSQEGSPNEKLFF | TGCGCCAGCAGCCAGGAAGGCAGTCCTAATGAAAAACTGTTTTTT
TRBJ1-4 | - | TRBV11-2 | - | CASSLPSGRGKLFF | TGTGCCAGCAGCTTGCCCTCGGGACGGGGAAAACTGTTTTTT
TRBJ2-2 | TRBD2 | TRBV5-6 | - | CASSPGLGGTGELFF | TGTGCCAGCAGCCCGGGACTAGGGGGCACCGGGGAGCTGTTTTTT
TRBJ2-2 | - | TRBV7-2 | - | CASSFDITGELFF | TGTGCCAGCAGCTTTGATATAACCGGGGAGCTGTTTTTT
TRBJ2-6 | TRBD1 | TRBV5-1 | - | CASSEVGQGSGANVLTF | TGCGCCAGCAGTGAGGTGGGACAGGGCTCTGGGGCCAACGTCCTGACTTTC
TRBJ2-5 | - | TRBV5-4 | - | CASSLVLREGETQYF | TGTGCCAGCAGCTTGGTTCTTCGAGAGGGAGAGACCCAGTACTTC
TRBJ1-6 | - | TRBV2 | - | CASTLTVQGAGSPLHF | TGTGCCAGCACCCTCACTGTCCAGGGCGCGGGTTCACCCCTCCACTTT
TRBJ2-3 | TRBD2 | TRBV10-3 | - | CAIRRGYGLADADTQYF | TGTGCCATCAGGAGAGGTTACGGACTAGCGGATGCAGATACGCAGTATTTT